The sequence of this TCR beta chain was determined in a study of cytomegalovirus exposure and HLA in healthy donors. Points on this clone: Its antigen is undetermined.

Use of 60 Vbeta and 13 Jbeta primers characterized the PCR. The data were produced by immunoSEQ multiplex PCR, yet TCRdb's version contains in-frame clones alone and is incomplete. The sample has about 160,000 clones; 75% to 90% are singletons. General observations from the study: CMV serostatus was the only immune exposure information that was available. In a later analysis, a missense DCLRE1C variant was linked to TCR beta V- and J-gene trimming. Researchers reported that a few CMV-associated chains were confirmed in vitro as CMV antigen-specific.

Sequenced: PBMCs. The origin of this receptor is a man aged 25-45 years in good health and CMV-seronegative.

The CDR3 bases are TGTGCCAGCAGTTGGGGGGGGTATTTGGAGGGCTACACCTTC. Translation: CASSWGGYLEGYTF. V gene TRBV28 combines with J gene TRBJ1-2; D may be TRBD1 (5 bases). This CDR3 comprises 14 residues. Germline loops: CDR1 MDHEN, CDR2 SYDVKM. Trimming removed 4 bases at V and 8 bases at J, with 17 bases between.